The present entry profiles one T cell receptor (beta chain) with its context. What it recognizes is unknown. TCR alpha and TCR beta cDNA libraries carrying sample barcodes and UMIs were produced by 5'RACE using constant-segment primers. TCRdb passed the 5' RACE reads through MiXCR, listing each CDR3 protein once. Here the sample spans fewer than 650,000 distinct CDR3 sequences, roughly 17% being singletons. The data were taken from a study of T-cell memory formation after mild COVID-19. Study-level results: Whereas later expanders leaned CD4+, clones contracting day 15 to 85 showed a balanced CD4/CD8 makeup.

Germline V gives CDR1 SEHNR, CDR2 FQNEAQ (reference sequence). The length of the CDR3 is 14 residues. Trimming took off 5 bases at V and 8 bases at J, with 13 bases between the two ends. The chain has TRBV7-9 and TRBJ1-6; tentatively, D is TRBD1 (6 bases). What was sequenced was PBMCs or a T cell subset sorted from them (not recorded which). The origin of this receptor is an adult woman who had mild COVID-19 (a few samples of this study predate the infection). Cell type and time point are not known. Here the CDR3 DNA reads TGTGCCAGCAGCCCAACAGGGCAGGATTCACCCCTCCACTTT. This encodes CASSPTGQDSPLHF.